These 9 T cell receptor beta chains were all obtained from the same sample, sequenced in a study of CD8 T cells in ankylosing spondylitis. TCRdb recomputed calls from the 5' RACE reads with MiXCR, one row per CDR3 protein. Of 220,000 or so distinct CDR3 sequences listed, 8% to 11% were seen once; the top ten hold less than 25%. Sequenced sample: blood, either unsorted or a sorted T cell fraction (not recorded which). The receptors shown here come from a male donor with ankylosing spondylitis or in good health (not recorded which).

The chain carries TRBV12-3 or TRBV12-4 and TRBJ2-1; 9 bases are a match to TRBD1. The CDR3 covers 17 residues. Germline trimming cut 6 bases from V and 0 bases from J; bases unmatched to any gene: 9. This CDR3 is CASSSSGTGHSYNEQFF. The CDR3 nucleotides read TGTGCCAGCAGCAGCTCGGGGACAGGGCACTCCTACAATGAGCAGTTCTTC.

This clonotype was seen many times. The rearrangement uses TRBV20-1 and TRBJ1-5, with D unclear. Looked up from germline, CDR1 is DFQATT and CDR2 is SNEGSKA (reference sequence). V lost 4 bases to trimming and J lost 1 base, with 20 bases between them. The CDR3 has 17 amino acids. The CDR3 nucleotides read TGCAGTGCTATCAAAACGCCGGCGGGTTCGAGCAATCAGCCCCAGCATTTT. This codes for CSAIKTPAGSSNQPQHF.

Many counts were recorded for this clonotype. The gene calls are TRBV6-1 and TRBJ1-6; 8 positions match TRBD1. Germline assignment: CDR1 MNHNS and CDR2 SASEGT. This CDR3 has 15 residues. V shed 2 bases and J 7 bases; nucleotides not matched to a gene: 4. In DNA, the CDR3 is TGTGCCAGCAGTGAACCTCAGGGGGCGAATTCACCCCTCCACTTT. The encoded protein is CASSEPQGANSPLHF.

This clonotype was counted many times. The gene calls are TRBV20-1 and TRBJ2-3, with 9 bases aligning to TRBD2. Germline lookup yields CDR1 DFQATT and CDR2 SNEGSKA (reference sequence). J was trimmed by 14 bases and V by 6 bases; bases with no gene match: 9. CDR3 length: 11 residues. In DNA, the CDR3 is TGCAGTGCGTCGCTAGCGGGGTCCCCGTATTTT. Translation gives CSASLAGSPYF.

This clonotype was counted many times. The gene calls are TRBV6-5 and TRBJ1-2; perhaps TRBD1 as D (6 bases). There are 14 residues in the CDR3. The V end lost 4 bases, the J end lost 8 bases, and 17 bases lay between the germline ends. Germline lookup yields CDR1 MNHEY and CDR2 SVGAGI. CDR3 residues: CASSSTGMARGYTF. The CDR3 DNA follows: TGTGCCAGCAGTTCAACAGGGATGGCAAGAGGCTACACCTTC.

V and J are TRBV12-3 or TRBV12-4 and TRBJ2-5, with D possibly TRBD1 on 6 matching bases. CDR3 length: 15 residues. Between the trimmed V and J ends, which lost 8 bases and 5 bases, there was a span of 21 bases. CDR3 in DNA: TGTGCCAGCGGTTGGTCAGGGGCCCAAGGGGAGACCCAGTACTTC. The encoded protein is CASGWSGAQGETQYF.

In the case of this clonotype: A read error is possible here, since a much larger clone lies one base away. The chain couples TRBV27 to TRBJ1-1; D may be TRBD1 (6 bases). This CDR3 contains 17 residues. CDR1 is MNHEY, CDR2 SMNVEV, per germline (reference sequence). The CDR3 nucleotides are TGTGCCAGCAGTTCCCCAAACAGGGTGGGGGTGAACACTGAAGTTTTCTTT. Translation gives CASSSPNRVGVNTEVFF.

This clonotype was counted at least ten times. The rearrangement uses TRBV10-3 and TRBJ1-5; the D gene is possibly TRBD1 (5 bases). CDR1 and CDR2 from the germline V gene are ENHRY and SYGVKD. This CDR3 has 15 residues. Trimming took off 2 bases at V and 1 base at J, with 9 bases between the two ends. The CDR3 sequence is CAISEGAVSNQPQHF. The CDR3 DNA sequence: TGTGCCATCAGTGAGGGGGCCGTCAGCAATCAGCCCCAGCATTTT.

The chain joins TRBV3-1 to TRBJ2-3; 10 bases agree with TRBD2. This CDR3 comprises 14 residues. In germline, CDR1 is LGHDT, CDR2 YNNKEL (reference sequence). The J segment lost 6 bases and the V segment lost 4 bases, leaving 4 bases of the junction unmatched. CDR3 sequence: CASSLGTSVDTQYF. The CDR3 nucleotides read TGTGCCAGCAGCCTTGGGACTAGCGTGGATACGCAGTATTTT.